This TCR beta chain was recorded in a study of T cell changes during pregnancy in multiple sclerosis. This clone was recorded only once. The protocol was immunoSEQ multiplex PCR, while the TCRdb copy is restricted to in-frame clones and leaves out a portion. The sample has about 72,000 clones, around 91% seen once. The germline V gene encodes CDR1 MNHEY and CDR2 SMNVEV (reference sequence). Trimming cost V 5 bases and J 1 base, with 7 bases left between them. CDR3 length: 13 residues. This chain uses TRBV27 with TRBJ2-3, with D unclear. This specimen was peripheral blood, taken in the third trimester of pregnancy. This clonotype was obtained from a female donor in good health, enrolled as a control in a pregnancy study. The CDR3 is CASSLSRTDTQYF. In DNA form, the CDR3 reads TGTGCCAGCAGTCTGAGTCGCACAGATACGCAGTATTTT.